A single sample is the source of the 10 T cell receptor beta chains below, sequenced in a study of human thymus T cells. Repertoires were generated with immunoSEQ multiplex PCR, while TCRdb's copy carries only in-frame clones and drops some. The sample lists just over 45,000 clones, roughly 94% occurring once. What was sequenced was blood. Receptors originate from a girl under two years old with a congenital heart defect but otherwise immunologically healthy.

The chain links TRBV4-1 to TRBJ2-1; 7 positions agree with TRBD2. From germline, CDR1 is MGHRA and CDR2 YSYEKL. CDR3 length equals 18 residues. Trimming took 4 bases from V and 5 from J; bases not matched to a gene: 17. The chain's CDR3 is CASSPYVNRGGYDNEQFF. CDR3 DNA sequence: TGCGCCAGCAGCCCATACGTTAACCGGGGAGGGTATGACAATGAGCAGTTCTTC.

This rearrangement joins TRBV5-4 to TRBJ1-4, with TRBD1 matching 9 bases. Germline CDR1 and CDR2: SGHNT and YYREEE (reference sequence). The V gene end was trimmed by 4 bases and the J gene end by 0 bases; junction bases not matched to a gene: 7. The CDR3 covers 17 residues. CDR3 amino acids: CASSRGQGGPTNEKLFF. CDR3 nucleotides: TGTGCCAGCAGCCGGGGACAGGGAGGACCAACTAATGAAAAACTGTTTTTT.

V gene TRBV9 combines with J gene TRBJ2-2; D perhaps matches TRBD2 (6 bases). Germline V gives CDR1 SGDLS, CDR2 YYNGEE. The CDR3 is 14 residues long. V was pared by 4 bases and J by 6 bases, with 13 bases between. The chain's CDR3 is CASSTEWGAGELFF. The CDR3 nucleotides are TGTGCCAGCAGCACGGAGTGGGGGGCCGGGGAGCTGTTTTTT.

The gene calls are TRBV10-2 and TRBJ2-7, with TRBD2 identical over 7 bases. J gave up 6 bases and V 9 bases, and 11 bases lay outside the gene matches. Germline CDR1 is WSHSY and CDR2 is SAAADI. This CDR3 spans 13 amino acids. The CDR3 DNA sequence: TGCGCCAGTTTACCGGGACTACGCTGCGAGCAGTACTTC. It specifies CASLPGLRCEQYF.

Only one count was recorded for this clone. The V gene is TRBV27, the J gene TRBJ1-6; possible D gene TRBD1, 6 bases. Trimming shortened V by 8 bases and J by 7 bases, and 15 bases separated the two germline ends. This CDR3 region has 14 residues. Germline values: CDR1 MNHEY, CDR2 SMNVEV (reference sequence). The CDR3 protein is CASFSGQHNSPLHF. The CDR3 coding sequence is TGTGCCAGCTTTTCAGGACAGCACAATTCACCCCTCCACTTT.

This CDR3 is CASSIGGQNYGYTF. CDR3 sequence (DNA): TGTGCCAGTAGTATTGGCGGACAAAACTATGGCTACACCTTC. The chain joins TRBV19 to TRBJ1-2, with D maybe TRBD1 (5 bases). CDR1 is LNHDA, CDR2 SQIVND, per germline (reference sequence). V was cut by 3 bases and J by 2 bases, with 10 bases left in between. The CDR3 runs to 14 residues.

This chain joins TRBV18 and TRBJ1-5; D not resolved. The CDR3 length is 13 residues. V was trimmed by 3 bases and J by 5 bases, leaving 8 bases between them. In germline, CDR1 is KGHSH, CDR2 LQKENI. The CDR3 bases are TGTGCCAGCTCACCCCGGTCTGATCAGCCCCAGCATTTT. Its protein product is CASSPRSDQPQHF. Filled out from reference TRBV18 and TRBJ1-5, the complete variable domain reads NAGVMQNPRHLVRRRGQEARLRCSPMKGHSHVYWYRQLPEEGLKFMVYLQKENIIDESGMPKERFSAEFPKEGPSILRIQQVVRGDSAAYFCASSPRSDQPQHFGDGTRLSIL.

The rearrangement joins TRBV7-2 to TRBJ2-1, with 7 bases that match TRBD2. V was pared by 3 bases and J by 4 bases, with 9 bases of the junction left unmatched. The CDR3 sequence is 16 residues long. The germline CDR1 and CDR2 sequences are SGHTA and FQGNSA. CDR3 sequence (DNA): TGTGCCAGCAGCTTGCTAGCGGTTTCCTTGTACAATGAGCAGTTCTTC. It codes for CASSLLAVSLYNEQFF.

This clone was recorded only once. CDR3 protein: CASSLGLWSEAFF. The CDR3 nucleotides read TGTGCCAGCAGCTTAGGGTTATGGTCTGAAGCTTTCTTT. The rearrangement uses TRBV7-2 and TRBJ1-1; no firm D call. CDR1 and CDR2 from the germline V gene are SGHTA and FQGNSA. The V end lost 1 base, the J end lost 6 bases, and 9 bases lay between the germline ends. This CDR3 is built from 13 residues.

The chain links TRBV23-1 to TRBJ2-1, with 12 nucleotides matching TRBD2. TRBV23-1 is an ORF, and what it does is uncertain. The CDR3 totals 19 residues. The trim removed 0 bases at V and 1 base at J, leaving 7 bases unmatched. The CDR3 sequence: CASSQSGLAGGPSYNEQFF. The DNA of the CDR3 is TGCGCCAGCAGTCAATCGGGCCTAGCGGGAGGGCCATCCTACAATGAGCAGTTCTTC.